This paragraph reports one T cell receptor (beta chain). No antigen is known for it. The data are from a study of Ad26.COV2.S vaccination and SARS-CoV-2 variants. Study details: Trial arm assignment for the donor was COV1001 Ad26.COV2.S. Donor got 5x10^10 or 1x10^11 viral particles of Ad26.COV2.S. Study-level points and caveats: Individuals receiving vaccine had higher spike-specific TCR breadth than placebo recipients did. Analyses of TCR breadth and depth may have underestimated total T cell responses.

The sample's treatment: 15 to 20 received Ad26.COV2.S at low or high dose, single or two shots; about 5 received placebo; per-sample allocation not given. Sampling happened 63 days after the first vaccine or placebo injection. V trimming: 1 base; J trimming: 3 bases; junction bases outside the gene matches: 6. Germline V gene sequence: CDR1 SNHLY, CDR2 FYNNEI. The CDR3 totals 15 residues. Clones were read by immunoSEQ multiplex PCR, and TCRdb kept only the in-frame ones, dropping some. Among roughly 350,000 clones, approximately 90% were seen once, and the ten largest hold approximately 5%. The chain uses TRBV2 and TRBJ2-7, with 7 bases matching TRBD1. The sample was peripheral blood, taken in a trial of Ad26.COV2.S vaccine versus placebo. The receptor was derived from a person between 18 and 60 years old who received the Ad26.COV2.S COVID-19 vaccine or a placebo. The CDR3 DNA reads TGTGCCAGCAGTGAAGGTGTGACAGGGCTCTACGAGCAGTACTTC. It is translated as CASSEGVTGLYEQYF.